Reported below is one T cell receptor (beta chain). Its target is unknown. The data were obtained in a study of blood T cells in healthy people across ages. The study, taken as a whole, reports: The long-lived group displayed more naive CD4+ cells, plus higher diversity, than the aged donors did.

The germline CDR1 and CDR2 sequences are SGHVS and FQNEAQ. CDR3 length: 11 amino acids. Trimming took 3 bases from V and 12 from J, leaving 10 bases between them. Together with a sample-barcoded 5' primer, a J-beta primer mix was included in a second PCR lasting roughly 6 to 12 cycles. Every cDNA was tagged by a template-switch adaptor with 12 random nucleotides. A single record per CDR3 protein comes from TCRdb applying MiXCR to the 5' RACE reads. The table includes almost 1 million distinct CDR3 sequences, about 53% detected once. The sequence derives from a woman in her sixties in good health. The chain employs TRBV7-8 and TRBJ2-3; the D call may be TRBD1 or TRBD2 (5 bases each). The sample was blood. CDR3 in amino acids: CASSLGDLQYF. The CDR3 DNA reads TGTGCCAGCAGCTTGGGGGACCTACAGTATTTT.